This T cell receptor (beta chain) emerged from a study of blood T cell repertoires in COVID-19. Study context: Samples representing acute and convalescent COVID-19 were sourced from the United States, Italy and Spain. T cells, B-cell-depleted T cells, or PBMCs supplied cDNA or gDNA.

As processed by the authors: Amplification with reference gene primers provided the estimates of nucleated cell counts. Clones were sequenced by immunoSEQ multiplex PCR, and TCRdb holds only the in-frame ones, with some missing. That table is the source of V, J and clone size, and D and trimming were worked out from the DNA. The sample lists under 300,000 clones, approximately 85% seen once, with over 10% in the top ten. The trim removed 4 bases at V and 6 bases at J, leaving 6 bases unmatched. This CDR3 region has 14 residues. Per the germline V gene, CDR1 is SEHNR and CDR2 is FQNEAQ (reference sequence).

The source of this sequence is a woman in her sixties or seventies with active or convalescent COVID-19. The sequenced sample was peripheral blood. The chain recombines TRBV7-9 with TRBJ1-5, with 7 bases aligning to TRBD1. The CDR3 coding sequence is TGTGCCAGCAGCTCCCGACAGGGCGGTCAGCCCCAGCATTTT. As protein: CASSSRQGGQPQHF.